This is a list of T cell receptor beta chains from one sample in a study of Graves' ophthalmopathy and Graves' hyperthyroidism. Via MiXCR, TCRdb re-called the multiplex PCR reads, giving one row per CDR3 protein. The sample consists of about 150,000 distinct CDR3 sequences, 37% of them appearing once. Specimen: peripheral blood. Every receptor here comes from a woman between 40 and 50 years old with Graves' ophthalmopathy. Each CDR3 is given with its conserved first and last residue. D genes are given only for firm matches. Size values are once, few and many counts, or a class for expanded clones, and some rows have none.

TRBV11-3	.	many	TRBJ1-1	TGTGCCAGCAGCTTAGATCAACAGGGATTCACTGAAGCTTTCTTT	CASSLDQQGFTEAFF
TRBV7-3	.	many	TRBJ1-1	TGTGCCAGCAGCTTATCCGGGGCACACACTGAAGCTTTCTTT	CASSLSGAHTEAFF
TRBV6-5	TRBD1	many	TRBJ2-2	TGTGCCAGCCGGAACGACAGGGGGAGTACCGGGGAGCTGTTTTTT	CASRNDRGSTGELFF
TRBV11-3	.	many	TRBJ1-5	TGTGCCAGCAGCTTAGACGGGACACGGTTTCAGCCCCAGCATTTT	CASSLDGTRFQPQHF
TRBV28	TRBD1	.	TRBJ2-5	TGTGCCAGCAGCAGGGGACAGGGGAGTGAGACCCAGTACTTC	CASSRGQGSETQYF
TRBV19	TRBD1	many	TRBJ1-5	TGTGCCAGTAGTGATCCGGACAGGGGGTCTTATCAGCCCCAGCATTTT	CASSDPDRGSYQPQHF
TRBV6-1	.	many	TRBJ1-6	TGTGCCAGCAGTGAAGGTGCAGGGTTGACACCCCTCCACTTT	CASSEGAGLTPLHF
TRBV5-1	TRBD1	many	TRBJ2-7	TGCGCCAGCAGCTGGGGAACGACAGGGGCGTCCTACGAGCAGTACTTC	CASSWGTTGASYEQYF
TRBV6-5	.	.	TRBJ1-3	TGTGCCAGCAGTTACTTTCCGGAGCAAAACACCATATATTTT	CASSYFPEQNTIYF
TRBV18	.	many	TRBJ2-7	TGTGCCAGCTCGAGCAGAGAGACGTACGAGCAGTACTTC	CASSSRETYEQYF
TRBV6-5	TRBD2	many	TRBJ2-7	TGTGCCAGCAGTCCTAGCGGGGGCCCCTCCTACGAGCAGTACTTC	CASSPSGGPSYEQYF
TRBV7-2	.	.	TRBJ2-7	TGTGCCAGCAGCTTACGGCCCTCCGTATACGAGCAGTACTTC	CASSLRPSVYEQYF
TRBV7-2	.	few	TRBJ2-7	TGTGCCAGCAGCCCCAGGCAGTCCTACGAGCAGTACTTC	CASSPRQSYEQYF
TRBV27	TRBD1	many	TRBJ2-7	TGTGCCAGCAGGGTGGACAGGACAGTTAAAGGAGCCTACGAGCAGTACTTC	CASRVDRTVKGAYEQYF
TRBV6-1	TRBD2	many	TRBJ2-5	TGTGCCAGCAGTGGAATAGCGGGAGCGGTAGAGACCCAGTACTTC	CASSGIAGAVETQYF
TRBV11-2	TRBD2	.	TRBJ2-7	TGTGCCAGCAGCTCTGTACTAGCGGGAATAGGAGCCCTACCTGAGCAGTACTTC	CASSSVLAGIGALPEQYF
TRBV24-1	.	many	TRBJ1-5	TGTGCCACCAGTGCCCTTGGTCAGCCCCAGCATTTT	CATSALGQPQHF
TRBV7-2	.	.	TRBJ2-7	TGTGCCAGCAGTTCACAGAGGTACGAGCAGTACTTC	CASSSQRYEQYF
TRBV12-3/TRBV12-4	.	many	TRBJ2-7	TGTGCCAGCAGTTTGGGGGGTCTCTCCTACGAGCAGTACTTC	CASSLGGLSYEQYF
TRBV13	.	many	TRBJ2-7	TGTGCCAGCAGCTTAGGCCCGGCCGAGCAGTACTTC	CASSLGPAEQYF
TRBV6-2/TRBV6-3	.	many	TRBJ1-5	TGTGCCAGCAGTTACTGGGTTCAGACGCCCCAGCCCCAGCATTTT	CASSYWVQTPQPQHF
TRBV28	.	many	TRBJ1-1	TGTGGCAGCCTCACCTACACTGAAGCTTTCTTT	CGSLTYTEAFF
TRBV10-3	.	many	TRBJ1-2	TGTGCCATCAGTGAGTCCGAAGCTGGCTACACCTTC	CAISESEAGYTF
TRBV2	TRBD2	many	TRBJ2-5	TGTGCCAGGGGGACTAGCGGGAGGGAAGAGACCCAGTACTTC	CARGTSGREETQYF
TRBV10-3	.	many	TRBJ2-5	TGTGCCATATCGGGGGCCGGGGTTGGAGAGACCCAGTACTTC	CAISGAGVGETQYF
TRBV12-3/TRBV12-4	.	.	TRBJ2-7	TGTGCCAGCAGTACCGGGACCCTTGCCTACGAGCAGTACTTC	CASSTGTLAYEQYF
TRBV2	TRBD1	many	TRBJ1-1	TGTGCCAGCAGTGGTGGGACAGACACTGAAGCTTTCTTT	CASSGGTDTEAFF
TRBV12-3/TRBV12-4	.	.	TRBJ1-6	TGTGCCAGCAGTTTGAACAGGGAGGTTTCACCCCTCCACTTT	CASSLNREVSPLHF
TRBV10-3	TRBD1	many	TRBJ1-2	TGTGCCGCACACAGGGGGCTCGATGACTATGGCTACACCTTC	CAAHRGLDDYGYTF
TRBV2	.	many	TRBJ1-2	TGTGCCAGCAGTCCCGGGGGCGCCTATGGCTACACCTTC	CASSPGGAYGYTF
TRBV6-5	.	many	TRBJ1-3	TGTGCCAGCAGTTACTTGGACTTTGGAAACACCATATATTTT	CASSYLDFGNTIYF
TRBV7-2	TRBD2	many	TRBJ2-5	TGTGCCAGCAGCTGGGGACTAGCGGGAGAGGCGACCCAGTACTTC	CASSWGLAGEATQYF
TRBV11-2	.	.	TRBJ1-5	TGTGCCAGCAGCTTGGGCAGGGTGGGCAATCAGCCCCAGCATTTT	CASSLGRVGNQPQHF
TRBV12-3/TRBV12-4	.	.	TRBJ2-7	TGTGCCAGCAGTTTAGGGTATTTCGGCAGGTTGAACGAGCAGTACTTC	CASSLGYFGRLNEQYF
TRBV7-9	TRBD1	many	TRBJ2-5	TGTGCCAGCACCGATTCCGGGACAGGGGAAGAGACCCAGTACTTC	CASTDSGTGEETQYF
TRBV2	TRBD1	many	TRBJ2-7	TGTGCCAGCAGTTCGGGACAGGGGACCCTCGAGCAGTACTTC	CASSSGQGTLEQYF
TRBV6-2/TRBV6-3	.	many	TRBJ1-5	TGTGCCAGCAGTTCTACAGGCAGCAATCAGCCCCAGCATTTT	CASSSTGSNQPQHF
TRBV6-2/TRBV6-3	.	.	TRBJ1-3	TGTGCCAGCAAGAGCTCTGGAAACACCATATATTTT	CASKSSGNTIYF
TRBV6-2/TRBV6-3	.	.	TRBJ2-7	TGTGCCAGCAATGACGCCCGTCGTGACGAGCAGTACTTC	CASNDARRDEQYF
TRBV5-1	.	.	TRBJ1-2	TGCGCCAGCAGCTTCCAAGCTAACTATGGCTACACCTTC	CASSFQANYGYTF
TRBV7-2	TRBD2	once	TRBJ2-7	TGTGCCAGCAGCTTAGCGCAAAGCGGGAGAGACTACGAGCAGTACTTC	CASSLAQSGRDYEQYF
TRBV7-2	.	.	TRBJ2-5	TGCGCCAGCAGCCAACCGGGGGAAGAGACCCAGTACTTC	CASSQPGEETQYF
TRBV6-5	.	many	TRBJ1-1	TGTGCCAGCAGTTACAGGGGTAGCGGCACTGAAGCTTTCTTT	CASSYRGSGTEAFF
TRBV27	TRBD1	.	TRBJ1-1	TGTGCCAGCAGCCGGACAGGATTAACCACTGAAGCTTTCTTT	CASSRTGLTTEAFF
TRBV7-2	.	many	TRBJ1-1	TGTGCCAGCAGCCCTAGTCCGGACGGGGGGGCGGCTTTCTTT	CASSPSPDGGAAFF
TRBV20-1	.	many	TRBJ1-1	TGCAGTGCTAGAGATCTAGAGGGGAGGACTGAAGCTTTCTTT	CSARDLEGRTEAFF
TRBV6-5	.	many	TRBJ1-5	TGTGCCAGCATCTTCAACGCAGGGCTCAATCAGCCCCAGCATTTT	CASIFNAGLNQPQHF
TRBV29-1	TRBD1	.	TRBJ1-1	TGCAGCTCGTGGACAGGGGGCAGGGACACTGAAGCTTTCTTT	CSSWTGGRDTEAFF
TRBV6-1	.	.	TRBJ1-2	TGTGCCAGCAGTCCCCAGGGAGGAGGGGGTTATGGCTACACCTTC	CASSPQGGGGYGYTF
TRBV9	.	many	TRBJ2-5	TGTGCCAGCAGCGGTGGGGAGACCCAGTACTTC	CASSGGETQYF
TRBV7-9	.	many	TRBJ2-6	TGTGCCAGCAGCTTGCCTGCCTCTGGGGCCAACGTCCTGACTTTC	CASSLPASGANVLTF
TRBV30	.	many	TRBJ2-2	TGTGCCTGGAGTGTATCGTTGGGGGAGCTGTTTTTT	CAWSVSLGELFF
TRBV28	.	many	TRBJ1-2	TGTGCCAGCTACGGAGGAAACTATGGCTACACCTTC	CASYGGNYGYTF